A selection of T cell receptor beta chains follows, all from one sample in a study of T cells in Graves' hyperthyroidism and ophthalmopathy. TCRdb processed the multiplex PCR reads anew with MiXCR; each CDR3 protein has one entry. Of about 360,000 distinct CDR3 sequences listed, over 10% were seen once; the top ten hold about 9.1%. The material sequenced was blood. These receptors were obtained from a woman between 18 and 29 years old with Graves' hyperthyroidism. The CDR3 runs from the conserved cysteine through the conserved F or W. A D gene is named only where the DNA matches it firmly. Each size is how often the clone was seen (once, few, many) or a class if it is expanded.

J gene: TRBJ1-1; D gene: NA; V gene: TRBV2; clone size: many; CDR3 protein: CATKKTGSNTEAFF; CDR3 DNA: TGTGCCACCAAAAAGACAGGTTCTAACACTGAAGCTTTCTTT
J gene: TRBJ1-6; D gene: TRBD1; V gene: TRBV13; clone size: many; CDR3 protein: CASSPGTGGPYNSPLHF; CDR3 DNA: TGTGCCAGCAGCCCCGGGACAGGGGGTCCCTATAATTCACCCCTCCACTTT
J gene: TRBJ2-1; D gene: NA; V gene: TRBV3-1; clone size: many; CDR3 protein: CASSPAYNEQFF; CDR3 DNA: TGTGCCAGCAGCCCTGCATACAATGAGCAGTTCTTC
J gene: TRBJ1-1; D gene: TRBD1; V gene: TRBV5-1; clone size: few; CDR3 protein: CASTDRPGGGNTEAFF; CDR3 DNA: TGCGCCAGCACCGACAGACCAGGGGGAGGAAACACTGAAGCTTTCTTT
J gene: TRBJ2-7; D gene: TRBD1; V gene: TRBV27; clone size: many; CDR3 protein: CASRGLGTVSYEQYF; CDR3 DNA: TGTGCCAGCCGAGGCCTCGGGACAGTCTCCTACGAGCAGTACTTC
J gene: TRBJ2-3; D gene: TRBD2; V gene: TRBV7-2; clone size: many; CDR3 protein: CASSLPTRSTSGRGDTQYF; CDR3 DNA: TGTGCCAGCAGCTTGCCAACCCGATCTACTAGCGGGAGGGGCGATACGCAGTATTTT
J gene: TRBJ2-2; D gene: NA; V gene: TRBV2; clone size: many; CDR3 protein: CASSPRQASTGELFF; CDR3 DNA: TGTGCCAGCAGTCCTAGACAGGCTAGCACCGGGGAGCTGTTTTTT
J gene: TRBJ2-5; D gene: TRBD2; V gene: TRBV12-3/TRBV12-4; clone size: many; CDR3 protein: CASSPSGGAKETQYF; CDR3 DNA: TGTGCCAGCAGTCCCAGCGGGGGGGCCAAAGAGACCCAGTACTTC
J gene: TRBJ2-7; D gene: TRBD1; V gene: TRBV19; clone size: few; CDR3 protein: CASTAGGNGVYEQYF; CDR3 DNA: TGTGCCAGTACCGCAGGGGGTAACGGAGTCTACGAGCAGTACTTC
J gene: TRBJ2-5; D gene: NA; V gene: TRBV6-1; clone size: many; CDR3 protein: CASNGPIFETQYF; CDR3 DNA: TGTGCCAGCAATGGACCAATATTCGAGACCCAGTACTTC
J gene: TRBJ2-1; D gene: NA; V gene: TRBV3-1; clone size: many; CDR3 protein: CASSQGDSYPYNEQFF; CDR3 DNA: TGTGCCAGCAGCCAAGGAGACAGCTACCCCTACAATGAGCAGTTCTTC
J gene: TRBJ1-4; D gene: NA; V gene: TRBV12-5; clone size: many; CDR3 protein: CASGSHRNNEKLFF; CDR3 DNA: TGTGCTAGTGGTTCTCACAGGAACAATGAAAAACTGTTTTTT
J gene: TRBJ2-3; D gene: TRBD2; V gene: TRBV20-1; clone size: many; CDR3 protein: CSADPGGGRPDTQYF; CDR3 DNA: TGCAGTGCTGACCCCGGGGGGGGCCGCCCAGATACGCAGTATTTT